Below, one T cell receptor (beta chain) is given with its context. Its matching antigen is unknown. Clones were sequenced by immunoSEQ multiplex PCR, and TCRdb holds only the in-frame ones, with some missing. The sample shows under 80,000 clones, 60% to 80% of them seen only once. This entry is derived from a study of vaccination effects on CD4 cells after COVID-19. Notes on the study in general: Clones that were induced by infection or by vaccine showed marked contraction late after vaccination.

Sequencing was preceded by expansion of antigen-specific CD4+ T cells with viral peptide pools in the ViraFEST assay. Culturing for ten to eleven days preceded CD4+ T cell isolation. Having tested negative for nucleocapsid antibodies, the vaccine recipients showed no prior SARS-CoV-2 infection. After under 2.5 million PBMC were placed in each well, they were cultured with around 10 IU/ml IL-2 and around 10 ug/ml peptides. The starting material was CD4+ T cells from PBMCs cultured with HCoV-229E spike peptides, obtained before COVID-19 vaccination. This TCR derives from a human donor who received a COVID-19 vaccine.

The CDR3 nucleotides read TGTGCCAGCAGTGAAGCCGTCACCGGGGAGCTGTTTTTT. Its protein product is CASSEAVTGELFF. The chain couples TRBV2 to TRBJ2-2, with D unresolved. This CDR3 region has 13 residues. V was pared by 0 bases and J by 4 bases, with 3 bases between. Per the germline V gene, CDR1 is SNHLY and CDR2 is FYNNEI.